This entry lists 19 T cell receptor beta chains sequenced from one sample in a study of beta chain features in type 1 diabetes. The study reverse transcribed the entire isolated RNA, so it sequenced expressed TCRB transcripts. Some clones are missing from TCRdb's copy, which holds only in-frame ones; the method was immunoSEQ multiplex PCR. The profile shows around 250,000 clones, about 71% of them singletons. The sample was naive CD4+ T cells from blood. The receptor set was obtained from a man between 25 and 39 years old in good health.

This clone was detected only once. The chain employs TRBV29-1 and TRBJ2-7; possible D gene TRBD2, 6 bases. The germline gives CDR1 SQVTM, CDR2 ANQGSEA. The CDR3 loop spans 13 amino acids. The germline V and J ends were trimmed by 5 bases and 6 bases, with 17 bases remaining between them. The CDR3 protein is CSVRGLLAPEQYF. The CDR3 DNA reads as TGCAGCGTTCGGGGACTGCTGGCCCCCGAGCAGTACTTC.

The rearrangement joins TRBV30 to TRBJ1-2; D gene ambiguous. The V end was cut by 4 bases, the J end by 2 bases, with 11 bases between. In germline, CDR1 is GTSNPN, CDR2 SVGIG (reference sequence). CDR3 length equals 13 residues. The CDR3 protein is CAWKVTLNYGYTF. The CDR3 nucleotides read TGTGCCTGGAAGGTGACGCTCAACTATGGCTACACCTTC.

This rearrangement joins TRBV7-2 to TRBJ2-1; 10 positions agree with TRBD2. V lost 5 bases to trimming and J lost 4 bases; unmatched junction nucleotides: 5. The CDR3 is 15 amino acids. CDR1 SGHTA and CDR2 FQGNSA come from the germline V gene. The CDR3 DNA is TGTGCCAGCAGCCCCACTAGCGGGGCATACAATGAGCAGTTCTTC. Translated, it gives CASSPTSGAYNEQFF.

This clone came up a few times. V gene TRBV11-2 combines with J gene TRBJ2-3; D is unresolved. CDR3 length: 12 residues. The V gene's germline CDR1 is SGHAT and CDR2 FQNNGV. Trimming stripped 2 bases from V and 9 bases from J, with 9 bases between. For the CDR3, the DNA is TGTGCCAGCAGCTTAACGCTCGACACGCAGTATTTT. It encodes CASSLTLDTQYF. The whole variable domain, filled in from reference TRBV11-2 and TRBJ2-3, reads EAGVAQSPRYKIIEKRQSVAFWCNPISGHATLYWYQQILGQGPKLLIQFQNNGVVDDSQLPKDRFSAERLKGVDSTLKIQPAKLEDSAVYLCASSLTLDTQYFGPGTRLTVL.

This clone was found a few times. The chain couples TRBV29-1 to TRBJ2-5; D may be TRBD1 or TRBD2 (6 bases each). The CDR3 length is 13 residues. Per the germline V gene, CDR1 is SQVTM and CDR2 is ANQGSEA. V lost 6 bases, J lost 2 bases, and 13 bases lay in between. CDR3 amino acids: CSVRGTNQETQYF. The CDR3 DNA is TGCAGCGTCCGCGGGACAAATCAAGAGACCCAGTACTTC.

This chain links TRBV7-8 with TRBJ1-1; D perhaps matches TRBD1 (5 bases). CDR3 length: 13 amino acids. Trimming shortened V by 1 base and J by 4 bases, and 7 bases separated the two germline ends. Germline V CDR1 and CDR2: SGHVS, FQNEAQ. The CDR3 is CASSLVQGTEAFF. The CDR3 DNA follows: TGTGCCAGCAGCTTAGTTCAGGGCACTGAAGCTTTCTTT.

This chain connects TRBV2 to TRBJ2-7; D gene ambiguous. CDR1 is SNHLY and CDR2 is FYNNEI in the germline V gene. This CDR3 is 11 amino acids long. Trimming pared 6 bases from V and 2 bases from J, leaving 5 bases between. Here the CDR3 reads CASRTTYEQYF. CDR3 in DNA: TGTGCCAGCAGGACCACCTACGAGCAGTACTTC.

The rearrangement links TRBV19 to TRBJ2-7; D is unclear. CDR3 length equals 11 residues. Trimming removed 9 bases at V and 1 base at J, with 7 bases between. Germline CDR1 is LNHDA and CDR2 is SQIVND (reference sequence). CDR3 protein: CASSESYEQYF. The CDR3 DNA reads as TGTGCCAGCAGCGAGTCCTACGAGCAGTACTTC. The full variable domain, rest sourced from reference TRBV19 and TRBJ2-7, is DGGITQSPKYLFRKEGQNVTLSCEQNLNHDAMYWYRQDPGQGLRLIYYSQIVNDFQKGDIAEGYSVSREKKESFPLTVTSAQKNPTAFYLCASSESYEQYFGPGTRLTVT.

The V call is TRBV18, the J call TRBJ2-5, with 7 bases that match TRBD1. CDR3 size: 13 residues. From germline, CDR1 is KGHSH and CDR2 LQKENI. Trimming cost V 2 bases and J 4 bases; bases outside gene matches: 1. This CDR3 reads CASSPWDRETQYF. CDR3 coding DNA: TGTGCCAGCTCACCATGGGACAGAGAGACCCAGTACTTC.

As concerns this clone: The sample has other DNA sequences that encode this CDR3 too. The J gene is TRBJ1-1, the V gene TRBV30; D unresolved. V dropped 2 bases and J dropped 1 base, with 2 bases sitting between them. Germline CDR1 and CDR2: GTSNPN and SVGIG (reference sequence). The CDR3 runs 11 residues. The CDR3 DNA is TGTGCCTGGAGTACGAACACTGAAGCTTTCTTT. It yields the protein CAWSTNTEAFF.

Here the CDR3 reads CAWSVGGANVLTF. The CDR3 region has the DNA TGTGCCTGGAGTGTGGGTGGGGCCAACGTCCTGACTTTC. The chain uses TRBV30 and TRBJ2-6; no reliable D call. Trimming stripped 0 bases from V and 3 bases from J, with 3 bases between. The CDR3 length is 13 residues. Per germline, CDR1 GTSNPN and CDR2 SVGIG (reference sequence).

This clone was seen once. The gene calls are TRBV4-1 and TRBJ2-2; 7 bases line up with TRBD1. Unmatched junction bases numbered 5, after V lost 4 bases and J lost 0 bases. CDR1 and CDR2 (germline): MGHRA, YSYEKL. The CDR3 totals 16 residues. CDR3 nucleotide sequence: TGCGCCAGCAGCCCACAGCAGGGGGCGAACACCGGGGAGCTGTTTTTT. Protein sequence: CASSPQQGANTGELFF.

This clone was counted a few times. The chain has TRBV30 and TRBJ1-1; D gene uncertain. The CDR3 has 13 amino acids. The V gene lost 2 bases and the J gene lost 0 bases, with 7 bases spanning the gap. Germline lookup yields CDR1 GTSNPN and CDR2 SVGIG (reference sequence). This chain's CDR3 is CAWSYTLNTEAFF. The CDR3 DNA is TGTGCCTGGAGTTACACCTTGAACACTGAAGCTTTCTTT.

This chain uses TRBV29-1 with TRBJ2-1; TRBD2 aligns across 9 bases. V shed 7 bases and J 4 bases; nucleotides not matched to a gene: 11. Germline CDR1 and CDR2: SQVTM and ANQGSEA. The CDR3 is 15 amino acids. In nucleotides, the CDR3 is TGCAGCGCCGGAGGGAGACTAGCGGTTTACAATGAGCAGTTCTTC. Protein product: CSAGGRLAVYNEQFF.

V gene TRBV4-3 combines with J gene TRBJ2-1; perhaps TRBD2 as D (5 bases). The germline V gene encodes CDR1 LGHNA and CDR2 YSLEER. This CDR3 has 15 amino acids. Trimming took off 1 base at V and 8 bases at J, with 15 bases between the two ends. Here the CDR3 reads CASSQVRASPHEQFF. CDR3 coding DNA: TGCGCCAGCAGCCAAGTTAGGGCTAGCCCCCATGAGCAGTTCTTC.

The chain recombines TRBV7-6 with TRBJ1-5, with a tentative D call TRBD1 (6 bases). V dropped 1 base and J dropped 0 bases, with 7 bases sitting between them. The germline V gene has CDR1 SGHVS and CDR2 FNYEAQ. The length of the CDR3 is 15 residues. CDR3 sequence (DNA): TGTGCCAGCAGCTTAGGGACAGCTAGCAATCAGCCCCAGCATTTT. Translation: CASSLGTASNQPQHF.

This clone was seen just once. The chain recombines TRBV29-1 with TRBJ2-7, with 8 bases identical to TRBD2. The V gene end was trimmed by 4 bases and the J gene end by 3 bases; junction bases not matched to a gene: 11. This CDR3 contains 15 residues. CDR1 and CDR2 from the germline V gene are SQVTM and ANQGSEA. For the CDR3, the DNA is TGCAGCGTTGCAATGAGCGGGAGAAGGATCTACGAGCAGTACTTC. This codes for CSVAMSGRRIYEQYF.

This chain joins TRBV11-3 and TRBJ2-7; tentative D call: TRBD1 (5 bases). The CDR3 consists of 13 residues. Trimming stripped 3 bases from V and 6 bases from J, with 12 bases between. Germline CDR1 SGHNT, CDR2 YENEEA. In DNA form, the CDR3 reads TGTGCCAGCAGCTTCGACAGCCGGAGCGAGCAGTACTTC. Its translation is CASSFDSRSEQYF.

This sequence joins TRBV11-2 and TRBJ2-6; a weak D match, TRBD2 (5 bases). The CDR3 is 14 residues long. Germline V gene sequence: CDR1 SGHAT, CDR2 FQNNGV. Trimming left V 5 bases short and J 1 base short, with 6 bases between. This CDR3 reads CASSGLSGANVLTF. CDR3 coding DNA: TGTGCCAGCAGCGGACTGTCTGGGGCCAACGTCCTGACTTTC.